Each of the 4 T cell receptor beta chains below was sequenced from the same sample in a study of cytomegalovirus exposure and HLA in healthy donors (TCRdb year 2017). Libraries came from the immunoSEQ multiplex PCR assay. A mixture of 60 forward primers for TCR Vbeta segments and 13 reverse primers for TCR Jbeta segments was used in the multiplex PCR. TCRdb took this table from immuneACCESS and kept in-frame rearrangements with V and J called. Such tables lack part of the clones; where checked against another copy, unresolved V genes explain under half of the gap, and the rest is unexplained. The sample yields some 92,000 clones; under 85% were counted once. Of the sample, approximately 2.8% is held by the ten largest clones. Sequenced input: PBMCs. Receptor source: a man aged 30 to 39 in good health and CMV-seronegative.

The chain combines TRBV28 with TRBJ2-5; 8 positions agree with TRBD1. J gave up 2 bases and V 6 bases, and 2 bases lay outside the gene matches. Germline V gene sequence: CDR1 MDHEN, CDR2 SYDVKM. The CDR3 spans 13 residues. The CDR3 loop reads CASRGQAQETQYF. In nucleotides, the CDR3 is TGTGCCAGCAGGGGACAGGCACAAGAGACCCAGTACTTC.

V and J are TRBV29-1 and TRBJ1-1; tentatively, D is TRBD1 (5 bases). Germline CDR1 SQVTM, CDR2 ANQGSEA. The length of the CDR3 is 16 residues. V lost 7 bases, J lost 3 bases, and 24 bases lay in between. The CDR3 reads CSGRKRGGIIDTEAFF. DNA for the CDR3: TGCAGCGGGCGAAAGAGGGGAGGGATAATCGACACTGAAGCTTTCTTT.

The chain carries TRBV30 and TRBJ1-6, with 7 bases fitting TRBD1. This CDR3 contains 14 residues. The germline CDR1 and CDR2 sequences are GTSNPN and SVGIG (reference sequence). V was clipped by 3 bases and J by 8 bases; unmatched bases: 7. Here the CDR3 DNA reads TGTGCCTGGAGAGGTCAGGGGGGATATTCACCCCTCCACTTT. Its translation is CAWRGQGGYSPLHF.

The chain is built from TRBV18 and TRBJ1-1; 10 nucleotides align to TRBD1. V was pared by 5 bases and J by 3 bases, with 12 bases of the junction left unmatched. The CDR3 totals 17 residues. Germline V CDR1 and CDR2: KGHSH, LQKENI. CDR3 coding DNA: TGTGCCAGCTCATCCCGGGGGACAGGGGTAAGGGACACTGAAGCTTTCTTT. Protein product: CASSSRGTGVRDTEAFF.